The 2 T cell receptor beta chains given below trace back to one sample, sequenced in a study of molecular identifiers for immune sequencing clone quantification. TCRdb re-analysed the PCR reads in MiXCR, keeping a single row per CDR3 protein. The data show about 320,000 distinct CDR3 sequences, 24% seen once. The sequenced material came from naive CD8+ T cells from blood, with Jurkat cell RNA spiked in. The subset: FACS-sorted CD8+CD4-CCR7+CD45RA+ naive T cells. Every receptor here comes from a human donor in good health. Some libraries in this study had Jurkat cell RNA spiked in.

As for this clonotype: One end of the junction fails to match germline, which may point to a read error. V is TRBV7-6 and J is TRBJ2-1; D is possibly TRBD1 (5 bases). The CDR3 is made up of 12 amino acids. The germline V gene encodes CDR1 SGHVS and CDR2 FNYEAQ. The CDR3 region has the DNA TGTGCCAGCAGCCCGACAGACAATGAGCGGTTCTTC. The encoded protein is CASSPTDNERFF.

In its sample, this clonotype was seen many times. This chain connects TRBV28 to TRBJ2-7; D possibly uses TRBD1 or TRBD2 (6 bases each). The CDR3 extends over 13 amino acids. Per the germline V gene, CDR1 is MDHEN and CDR2 is SYDVKM. Trimming pared 6 bases from V and 5 bases from J, leaving 14 bases between. CDR3 sequence: CASRPRGHHEQYF. In DNA, the CDR3 is TGTGCCAGCAGGCCCCGGGGGCATCACGAGCAGTACTTC.